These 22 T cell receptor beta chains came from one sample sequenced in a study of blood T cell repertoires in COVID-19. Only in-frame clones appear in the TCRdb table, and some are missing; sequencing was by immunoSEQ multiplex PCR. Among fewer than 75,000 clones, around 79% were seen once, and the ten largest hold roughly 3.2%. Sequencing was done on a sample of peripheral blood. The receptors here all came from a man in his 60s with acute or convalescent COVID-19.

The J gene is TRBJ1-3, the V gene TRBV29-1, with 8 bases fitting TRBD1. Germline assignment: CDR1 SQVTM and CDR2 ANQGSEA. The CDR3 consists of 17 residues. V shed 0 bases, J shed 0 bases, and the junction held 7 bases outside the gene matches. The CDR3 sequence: CSVEDLDRDSSGNTIYF. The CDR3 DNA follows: TGCAGCGTTGAAGATCTGGACAGGGACAGCTCTGGAAACACCATATATTTT.

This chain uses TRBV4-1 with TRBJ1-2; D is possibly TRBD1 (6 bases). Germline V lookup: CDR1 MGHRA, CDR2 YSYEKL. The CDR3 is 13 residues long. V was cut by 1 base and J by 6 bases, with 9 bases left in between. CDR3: CASSQAGVDGYTF. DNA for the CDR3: TGCGCCAGCAGCCAAGCAGGGGTTGATGGCTACACCTTC.

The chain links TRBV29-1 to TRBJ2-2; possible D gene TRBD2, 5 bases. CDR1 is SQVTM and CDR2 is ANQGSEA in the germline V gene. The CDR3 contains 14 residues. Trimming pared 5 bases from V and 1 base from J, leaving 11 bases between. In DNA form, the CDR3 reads TGCAGCGTTCGAGGGCAGGTGAACACCGGGGAGCTGTTTTTT. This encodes CSVRGQVNTGELFF.

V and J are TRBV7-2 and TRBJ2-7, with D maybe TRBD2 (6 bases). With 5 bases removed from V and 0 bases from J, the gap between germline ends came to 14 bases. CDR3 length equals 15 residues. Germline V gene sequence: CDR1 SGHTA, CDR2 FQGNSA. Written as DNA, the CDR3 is TGTGCCAGCAGCAGAAGGGCGGGGAGCTCCTACGAGCAGTACTTC. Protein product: CASSRRAGSSYEQYF.

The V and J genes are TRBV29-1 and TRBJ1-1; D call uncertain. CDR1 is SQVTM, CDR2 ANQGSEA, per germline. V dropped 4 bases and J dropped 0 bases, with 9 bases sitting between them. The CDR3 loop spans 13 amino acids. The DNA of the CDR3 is TGCAGCGTTGGAGATTCATTGAACACTGAAGCTTTCTTT. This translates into CSVGDSLNTEAFF.

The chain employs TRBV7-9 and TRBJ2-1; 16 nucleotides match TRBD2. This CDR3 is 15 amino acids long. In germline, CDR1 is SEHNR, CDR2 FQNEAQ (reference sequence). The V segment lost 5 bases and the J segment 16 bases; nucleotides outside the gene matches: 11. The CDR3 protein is CASSPGTSGGELGFF. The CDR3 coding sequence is TGTGCCAGCAGCCCTGGGACTAGCGGGGGGGAACTAGGATTCTTC.

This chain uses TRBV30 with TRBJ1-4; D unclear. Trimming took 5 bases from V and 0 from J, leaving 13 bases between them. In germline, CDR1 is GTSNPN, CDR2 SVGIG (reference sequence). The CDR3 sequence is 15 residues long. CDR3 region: CAWASRRATNEKLFF. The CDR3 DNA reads TGTGCCTGGGCCAGCCGACGGGCAACTAATGAAAAACTGTTTTTT.

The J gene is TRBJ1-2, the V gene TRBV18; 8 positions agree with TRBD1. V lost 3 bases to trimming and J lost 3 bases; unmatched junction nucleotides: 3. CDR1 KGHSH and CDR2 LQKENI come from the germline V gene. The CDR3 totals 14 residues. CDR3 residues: CASSPQGADYGYTF. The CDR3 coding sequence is TGTGCCAGCTCACCGCAGGGGGCCGACTATGGCTACACCTTC.

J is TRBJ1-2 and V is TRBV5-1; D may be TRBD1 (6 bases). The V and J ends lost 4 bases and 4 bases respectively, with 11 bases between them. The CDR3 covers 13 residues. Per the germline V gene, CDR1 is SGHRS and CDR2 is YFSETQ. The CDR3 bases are TGCGCCAGCAGCCCGGGACACCTCTATGGCTACACCTTC. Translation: CASSPGHLYGYTF. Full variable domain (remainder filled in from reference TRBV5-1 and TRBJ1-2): KAGVTQTPRYLIKTRGQQVTLSCSPISGHRSVSWYQQTPGQGLQFLFEYFSETQRNKGNFPGRFSGRQFSNSRSEMNVSTLELGDSALYLCASSPGHLYGYTFGSGTRLTVV.

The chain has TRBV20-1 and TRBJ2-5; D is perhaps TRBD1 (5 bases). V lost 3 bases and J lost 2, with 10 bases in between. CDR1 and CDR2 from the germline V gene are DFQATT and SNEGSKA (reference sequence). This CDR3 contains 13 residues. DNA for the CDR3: TGCAGTGCTAGTGTTCCAGGGCAAGAGACCCAGTACTTC. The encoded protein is CSASVPGQETQYF.

The CDR3 region is CASSQGPTGEVGELFF. DNA of the CDR3: TGTGCCAGCAGCCAAGGACCCACGGGGGAGGTCGGGGAGCTGTTTTTT. V gene TRBV4-2 combines with J gene TRBJ2-2; a possible D gene is TRBD2 (6 bases). The CDR3 contains 16 residues. The V end was cut by 1 base, the J end by 7 bases, with 16 bases between. Germline CDR1 and CDR2: LGHNA and YNFKEQ.

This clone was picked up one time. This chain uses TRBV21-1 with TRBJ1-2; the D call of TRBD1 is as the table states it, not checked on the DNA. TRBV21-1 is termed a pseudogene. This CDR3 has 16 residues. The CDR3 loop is CASSKGETGRLYGYTF. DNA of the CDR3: TGTGCCAGCAGCAAAGGGGAGACAGGGCGACTCTATGGCTACACCTTC.

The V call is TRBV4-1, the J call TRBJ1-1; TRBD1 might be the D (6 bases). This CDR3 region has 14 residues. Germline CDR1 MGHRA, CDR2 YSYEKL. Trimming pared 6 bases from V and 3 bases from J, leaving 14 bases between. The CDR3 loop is CASRRAGVDTEAFF. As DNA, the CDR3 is TGCGCCAGCAGGCGGGCAGGGGTTGACACTGAAGCTTTCTTT.

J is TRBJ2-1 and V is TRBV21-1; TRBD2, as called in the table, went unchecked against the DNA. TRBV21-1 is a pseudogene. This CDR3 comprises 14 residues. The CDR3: CASKHRGGEGEQFF. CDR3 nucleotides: TGTGCCAGCAAGCATAGGGGGGGCGAAGGTGAGCAGTTCTTC.

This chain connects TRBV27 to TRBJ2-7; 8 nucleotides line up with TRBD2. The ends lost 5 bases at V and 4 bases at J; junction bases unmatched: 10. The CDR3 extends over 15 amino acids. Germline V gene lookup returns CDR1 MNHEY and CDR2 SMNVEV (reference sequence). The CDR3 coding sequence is TGTGCCAGCAGTCTCCGGGGGGGGGCAGGGTACGAGCAGTACTTC. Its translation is CASSLRGGAGYEQYF.

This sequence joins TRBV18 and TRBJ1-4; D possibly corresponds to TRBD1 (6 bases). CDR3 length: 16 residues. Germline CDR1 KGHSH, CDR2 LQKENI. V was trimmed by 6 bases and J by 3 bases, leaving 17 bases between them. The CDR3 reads CASSPIPRGSNEKLFF. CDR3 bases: TGTGCCAGCTCCCCGATCCCCAGGGGCTCTAATGAAAAACTGTTTTTT.

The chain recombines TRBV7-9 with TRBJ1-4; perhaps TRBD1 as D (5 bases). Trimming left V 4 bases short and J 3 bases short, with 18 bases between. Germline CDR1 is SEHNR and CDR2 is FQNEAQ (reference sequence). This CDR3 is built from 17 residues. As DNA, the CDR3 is TGTGCCAGCAGCTACGGGGGTCTGGTTGGAGCTAATGAAAAACTGTTTTTT. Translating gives CASSYGGLVGANEKLFF. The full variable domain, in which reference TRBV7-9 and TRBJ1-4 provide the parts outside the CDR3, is DTGVSQNPRHKITKRGQNVTFRCDPISEHNRLYWYRQTLGQGPEFLTYFQNEAQLEKSRLLSDRFSAERPKGSFSTLEIQRTEQGDSAMYLCASSYGGLVGANEKLFFGSGTQLSVL.

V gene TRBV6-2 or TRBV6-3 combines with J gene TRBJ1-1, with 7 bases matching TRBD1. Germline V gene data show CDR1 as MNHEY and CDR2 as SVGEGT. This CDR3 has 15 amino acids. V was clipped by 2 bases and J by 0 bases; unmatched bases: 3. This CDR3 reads CASSYPQGMNTEAFF. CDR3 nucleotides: TGTGCCAGCAGTTACCCACAGGGGATGAACACTGAAGCTTTCTTT.

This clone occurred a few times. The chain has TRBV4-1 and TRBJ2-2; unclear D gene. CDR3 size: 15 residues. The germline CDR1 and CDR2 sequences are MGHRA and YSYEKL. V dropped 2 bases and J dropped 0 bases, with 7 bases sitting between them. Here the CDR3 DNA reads TGCGCCAGCAGCCAAAACTCGGCGAACACCGGGGAGCTGTTTTTT. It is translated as CASSQNSANTGELFF.

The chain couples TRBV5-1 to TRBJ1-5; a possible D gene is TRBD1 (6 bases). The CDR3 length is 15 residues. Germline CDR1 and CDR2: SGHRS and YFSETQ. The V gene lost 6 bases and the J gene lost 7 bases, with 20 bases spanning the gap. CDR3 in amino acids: CASTPSGTNGQPQHF. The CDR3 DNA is TGCGCCAGCACTCCATCCGGGACAAACGGCCAGCCCCAGCATTTT.

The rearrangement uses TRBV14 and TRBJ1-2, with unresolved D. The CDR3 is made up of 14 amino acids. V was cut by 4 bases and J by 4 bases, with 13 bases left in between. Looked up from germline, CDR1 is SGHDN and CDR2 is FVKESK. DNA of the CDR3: TGTGCCAGCAGCCCCGGAGGTGTAGGCTATGGCTACACCTTC. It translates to CASSPGGVGYGYTF.

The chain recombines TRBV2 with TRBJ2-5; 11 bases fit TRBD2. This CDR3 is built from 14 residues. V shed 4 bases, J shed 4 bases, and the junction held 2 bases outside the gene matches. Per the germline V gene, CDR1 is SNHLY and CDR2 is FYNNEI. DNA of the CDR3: TGTGCCAGCAGTGTTCTAGCGGGAGGAGAGACCCAGTACTTC. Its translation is CASSVLAGGETQYF. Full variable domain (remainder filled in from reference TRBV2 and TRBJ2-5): EPEVTQTPSHQVTQMGQEVILRCVPISNHLYFYWYRQILGQKVEFLVSFYNNEISEKSEIFDDQFSVERPDGSNFTLKIRSTKLEDSAMYFCASSVLAGGETQYFGPGTRLLVL.